This T cell receptor beta chain was captured in a study of cytomegalovirus exposure and HLA in healthy donors. Overall study context: An early release of data contained approximately 85 million unique TCRs, which came from HLA-typed donors.

PCR amplification relied on 60 Vbeta primers (plus 13 Jbeta primers). Sequencing used immunoSEQ multiplex PCR; TCRdb keeps in-frame clones, though not all of them. The sample yields some 200,000 clones, 60% to 80% seen once. On this clone itself: Antigen unknown.

The germline CDR1 and CDR2 sequences are SGHRS and YFSETQ. V gave up 6 bases and J gave up 1 base, with 19 bases separating them. The CDR3 is 16 residues long. Study results and limitations: Highest at DRB1 and lowest at HLA-C, TCR association rates differed among HLA loci in a later analysis. Most TCR sequences showed up rarely, but some public TCRs showed up in many donors. In an earlier analysis, productive rearrangement rates for most beta V segments clustered near 87% or 30%.

Sample: PBMCs. The sequence derives from a man aged 40-49 years in good health and CMV-seronegative. The genes are TRBV5-1 and TRBJ1-1, with a tentative D call TRBD1 (6 bases). The CDR3 DNA reads as TGCGCCAGCAAATTACAAGGTGGGGGCCCGAACACTGAAGCTTTCTTT. This codes for CASKLQGGGPNTEAFF.